Below are 5 T cell receptor beta chains sequenced from a single sample in a study of shared clonotypes between healthy human individuals. Sequenced by immunoSEQ multiplex PCR; TCRdb stores in-frame clones only, minus some. The sample yields around 2.5 million clones, more than 85% seen once. Sequenced sample: naive CD4+ T cells from PBMCs. Subset described: CD45RA+ positively selected. These receptors originate from a young man in good health. Some clones in this sample may be carry-over from other donors' samples.

This clone came up once. This chain links TRBV5-1 with TRBJ2-1, with 7 bases matching TRBD2. CDR3 length: 15 amino acids. The germline V gene has CDR1 SGHRS and CDR2 YFSETQ. Trimming at V came to 0 bases and at J to 6 bases, leaving 6 bases not matched to a gene. This CDR3 reads CASSLAAGAINEQFF. CDR3 nucleotide sequence: TGCGCCAGCAGCTTGGCCGCGGGAGCCATCAATGAGCAGTTCTTC. Full variable domain (outside the CDR3, taken from reference TRBV5-1 and TRBJ2-1): KAGVTQTPRYLIKTRGQQVTLSCSPISGHRSVSWYQQTPGQGLQFLFEYFSETQRNKGNFPGRFSGRQFSNSRSEMNVSTLELGDSALYLCASSLAAGAINEQFFGPGTRLTVL.

This clone has just one count. The chain couples TRBV28 to TRBJ1-1; no clear D. Per germline, CDR1 MDHEN and CDR2 SYDVKM. The CDR3 sequence is 15 residues long. Between the trimmed V and J ends, which lost 1 base and 1 base, there was a span of 10 bases. CDR3 loop: CASSLFRSANTEAFF. In nucleotides, the CDR3 is TGTGCCAGCAGTTTATTCCGATCGGCGAACACTGAAGCTTTCTTT.

V is TRBV5-1 and J is TRBJ2-7; 12 nucleotides match TRBD2. CDR1 is SGHRS, CDR2 YFSETQ, per germline. With V trimmed by 6 bases and J by 5 bases, 6 bases remained unmatched. This CDR3 has 14 amino acids. CDR3 nucleotides: TGCGCCAGCACCCTGACTAGCGGGAGTAACGAGCAGTACTTC. Amino acid sequence: CASTLTSGSNEQYF.

This clone has a handful of counts. The chain employs TRBV5-1 and TRBJ1-5, with unresolved D. Germline CDR1 and CDR2: SGHRS and YFSETQ. The ends were cut back, 0 bases at V and 9 bases at J, with 10 bases in the middle. This CDR3 comprises 13 residues. CDR3 amino acids: CASSLAGFAPQHF. DNA of the CDR3: TGCGCCAGCAGCTTGGCCGGTTTCGCGCCCCAGCATTTT.

As for this clone: The sample holds other DNA sequences that translate to the same CDR3. The chain links TRBV18 to TRBJ2-7; maybe TRBD2 (6 bases). Germline V CDR1 and CDR2: KGHSH, LQKENI. This CDR3 spans 13 amino acids. Trimming took off 5 bases at V and 0 bases at J, with 8 bases between the two ends. The CDR3 protein is CASSSGVSYEQYF. The CDR3 DNA sequence: TGTGCCAGCTCATCGGGGGTCTCCTACGAGCAGTACTTC.